This TCR beta chain was recorded in a study of CXCR3-negative and CXCR3-positive naive CD8 T cells. Study-wide results and caveats: Naive cells, whether CXCR3-negative or CXCR3-positive, had similar TRBV-TRBJ usage, while memory cells differed. Naive subsets were similarly diverse, while memory CD8+ repertoires were much less diverse. Comparison of naive cells showed more hydrophobic TRB CDR3s in CXCR3-positive than in CXCR3-negative naive cells.

Per germline, CDR1 LGHDT and CDR2 YNNKEL (reference sequence). This CDR3 is 15 amino acids long. On this clonotype: What it recognizes is unknown.

The authors made the TRB cDNA libraries by 5' RACE using UMI labels. Using the 5' RACE reads, TCRdb records one entry per CDR3 protein without DNA. Here the sample table reports some 130,000 distinct CDR3 sequences. The chain is built from TRBV3-1 and TRBJ1-2; TCRdb designates TRBD1, a call that cannot be tested without DNA. The specimen was naive CXCR3- CD8+ T cells from blood. Indicated subset: CD45RO-CCR7+CD27+CD95- naive CD8+ T cells lacking CXCR3 (TNR3-). The sequence derives from a human donor in good health. Some clones in this sample may be carry-over from other donors' samples. The CDR3 sequence: CASSQEGTVTYGYTF.